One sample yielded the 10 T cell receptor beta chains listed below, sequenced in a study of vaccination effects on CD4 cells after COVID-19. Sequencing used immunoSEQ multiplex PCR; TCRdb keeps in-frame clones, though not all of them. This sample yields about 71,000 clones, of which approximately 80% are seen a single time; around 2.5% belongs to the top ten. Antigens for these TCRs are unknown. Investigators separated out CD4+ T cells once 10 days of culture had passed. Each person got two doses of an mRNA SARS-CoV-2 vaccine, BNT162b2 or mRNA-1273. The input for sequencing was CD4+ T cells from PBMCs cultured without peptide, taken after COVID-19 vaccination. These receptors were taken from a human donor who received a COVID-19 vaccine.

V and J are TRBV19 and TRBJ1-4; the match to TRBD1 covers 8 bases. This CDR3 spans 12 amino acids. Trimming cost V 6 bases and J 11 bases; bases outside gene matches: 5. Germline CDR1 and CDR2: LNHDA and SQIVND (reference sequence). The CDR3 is CASSPTGGKLFF. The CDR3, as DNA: TGTGCCAGTAGCCCAACAGGGGGTAAACTGTTTTTT.

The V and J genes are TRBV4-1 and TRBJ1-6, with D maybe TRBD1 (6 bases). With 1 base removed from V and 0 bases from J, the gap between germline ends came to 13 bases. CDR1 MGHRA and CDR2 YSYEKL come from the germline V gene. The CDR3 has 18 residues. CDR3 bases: TGCGCCAGCAGCCAAGCGGGACACCTCTTCTCCTATAATTCACCCCTCCACTTT. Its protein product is CASSQAGHLFSYNSPLHF.

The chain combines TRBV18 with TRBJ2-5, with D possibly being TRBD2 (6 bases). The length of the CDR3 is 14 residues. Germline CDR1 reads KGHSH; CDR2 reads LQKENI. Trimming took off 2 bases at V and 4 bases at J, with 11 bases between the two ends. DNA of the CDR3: TGTGCCAGCTCACCAGGAGGGCTACGAGAGACCCAGTACTTC. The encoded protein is CASSPGGLRETQYF.

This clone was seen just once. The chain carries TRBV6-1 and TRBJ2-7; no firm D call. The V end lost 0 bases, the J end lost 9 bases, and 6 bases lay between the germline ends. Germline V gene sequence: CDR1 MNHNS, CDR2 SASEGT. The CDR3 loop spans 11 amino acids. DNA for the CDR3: TGTGCCAGCAGTGAAGCCTTGGTGCAGTACGTC. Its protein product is CASSEALVQYV.

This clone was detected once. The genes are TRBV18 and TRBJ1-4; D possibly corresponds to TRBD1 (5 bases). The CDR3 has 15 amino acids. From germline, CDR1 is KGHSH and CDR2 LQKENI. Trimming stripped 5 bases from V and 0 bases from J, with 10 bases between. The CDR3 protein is CASSATQATNEKLFF. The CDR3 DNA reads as TGTGCCAGCTCAGCCACACAGGCAACTAATGAAAAACTGTTTTTT.

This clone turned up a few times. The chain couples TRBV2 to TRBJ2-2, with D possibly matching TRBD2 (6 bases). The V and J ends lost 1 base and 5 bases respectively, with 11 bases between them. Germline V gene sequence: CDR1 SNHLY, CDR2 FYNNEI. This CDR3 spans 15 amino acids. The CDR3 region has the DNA TGTGCCAGCAGTGAAGAGAGGGGAGGAACCGGGGAGCTGTTTTTT. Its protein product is CASSEERGGTGELFF.

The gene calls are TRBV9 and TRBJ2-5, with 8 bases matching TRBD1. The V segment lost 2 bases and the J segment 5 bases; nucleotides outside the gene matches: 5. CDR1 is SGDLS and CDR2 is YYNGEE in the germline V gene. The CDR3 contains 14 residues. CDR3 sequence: CASSVQGAGETQYF. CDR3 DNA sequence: TGTGCCAGCAGCGTTCAGGGGGCAGGGGAGACCCAGTACTTC.

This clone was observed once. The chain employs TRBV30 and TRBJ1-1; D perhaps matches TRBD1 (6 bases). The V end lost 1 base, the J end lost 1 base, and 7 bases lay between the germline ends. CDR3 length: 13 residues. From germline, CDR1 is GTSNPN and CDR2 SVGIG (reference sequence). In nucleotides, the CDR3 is TGTGCCTGGAGTGAACAGGGGAACACTGAAGCTTTCTTT. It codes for CAWSEQGNTEAFF.

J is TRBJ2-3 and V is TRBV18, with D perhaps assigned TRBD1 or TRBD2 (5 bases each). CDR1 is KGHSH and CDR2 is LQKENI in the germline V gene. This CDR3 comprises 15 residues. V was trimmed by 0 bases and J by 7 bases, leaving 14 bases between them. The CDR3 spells CASSPPAGPGNTQYF. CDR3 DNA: TGTGCCAGCTCACCACCGGCAGGGCCGGGAAATACGCAGTATTTT.

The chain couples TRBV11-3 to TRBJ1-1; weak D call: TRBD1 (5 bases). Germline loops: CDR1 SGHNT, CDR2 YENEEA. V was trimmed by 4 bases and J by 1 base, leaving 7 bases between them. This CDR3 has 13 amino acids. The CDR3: CASSSTGNTEAFF. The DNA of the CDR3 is TGTGCCAGCAGCTCTACAGGGAACACTGAAGCTTTCTTT.